This record concerns one T cell receptor (beta chain) sequence. CDR3 size: 14 residues. The germline V gene has CDR1 SNHLY and CDR2 FYNNEI. TCR beta CDR3 regions were amplified from RNA. The HTBI primer set served for first-round RT-PCR of the TCR CDR3. Each CDR3 protein is one row after TCRdb ran MiXCR on the multiplex PCR reads. The repertoire holds approximately 200,000 distinct CDR3 sequences, with about 16% as singletons. These data originate in a study of T cells in Graves' hyperthyroidism and ophthalmopathy. The definition of stable Graves' hyperthyroidism was no ophthalmopathy progression within 18 months. A patient was excluded if there was uncontrolled infection, other autoimmune disease, pregnancy or lactation. On the basis of clinical symptoms, serum thyroxine and TRAb, thyroid ultrasound and orbital computed tomography, diagnoses were made.

This sequence originates from a man aged 40-49 years with Graves' hyperthyroidism. The sequenced sample consisted of blood. This rearrangement joins TRBV2 to TRBJ2-4; TRBD1 aligns across 8 bases. The CDR3 region has the DNA TGTGGAACAAACCAGGGGCAGGGGGCTCACATTCAGTACTTC. Translation: CGTNQGQGAHIQYF. Full variable domain (remainder filled in from reference TRBV2 and TRBJ2-4): EPEVTQTPSHQVTQMGQEVILRCVPISNHLYFYWYRQILGQKVEFLVSFYNNEISEKSEIFDDQFSVERPDGSNFTLKIRSTKLEDSAMYFCGTNQGQGAHIQYFGAGTRLSVL.